This is a list of T cell receptor beta chains from one sample in a study of CD8+CD57+ T cells in acquired aplastic anemia. In TCRdb, the reads were re-called with MiXCR into one record per CDR3 protein. The sample shows under 200,000 distinct CDR3 sequences, just under 50% of them seen only once. The sequenced sample consisted of sorted CD4+, CD8+, or CD8+CD57+ T cells (not recorded which) from PBMCs. These receptors were collected from a human donor with aplastic anemia. Each CDR3 is given with its conserved first and last residue. D genes are given only for firm matches. Rows give clone size only sometimes, using once, few, many, or a class for an expanded clone.

j_gene,v_gene,abundance,d_gene,CDR3nt,CDR3aa
TRBJ2-3,TRBV20-1,once,-,TGCAGTACCCATGTCGGAGGGGGAAGCACAGATACGCAGTATTTT,CSTHVGGGSTDTQYF
TRBJ2-1,TRBV18,-,-,TGTGCCAGCTCACGCGGACAGACAGAGCAGTTCTTC,CASSRGQTEQFF
TRBJ1-2,TRBV25-1,-,TRBD1,TGTGCCAGCAGCCGGAACAGGGGCGGCTACACCTTC,CASSRNRGGYTF
TRBJ2-5,TRBV2,-,TRBD1,TGTGCCAGCAGTGGAACAGGGGAGATGGAGACCCAGTACTTC,CASSGTGEMETQYF
TRBJ2-5,TRBV2,-,-,TGTGCCAGCAGAGAGGGGCCGGGAGAGACCCAGTACTTC,CASREGPGETQYF
TRBJ2-2,TRBV7-6,-,TRBD1,TGTGCCAGCAGCTCAGGACAGGGGGCTAGGGCCGGGGAGCTGTTTTTT,CASSSGQGARAGELFF
TRBJ2-7,TRBV10-2,-,-,TGCGCCAGCGAGGGTTTCGGCGAGCAGTACTTC,CASEGFGEQYF
TRBJ1-4,TRBV5-8,-,TRBD1,TGTGCCAGCAGCTTTTACCGGGACAGGGGCGAAAAACTGTTTTTT,CASSFYRDRGEKLFF
TRBJ2-1,TRBV14,many,TRBD2,TGTGCCAGCAGCCAAGCTATTAGCGGGAGGGGTTATGAGCAGTTCTTC,CASSQAISGRGYEQFF
TRBJ2-7,TRBV2,-,-,TGTGCTATGCCCGGGGCCCTCGGGGGAGAGCAGTACTTC,CAMPGALGGEQYF
TRBJ2-5,TRBV20-1,many,-,TGCAGTGCTAGTCCCCCCCCCCAGGGGCAGACCCAGTACTTC,CSASPPPQGQTQYF
TRBJ2-7,TRBV11-1,many,TRBD1,TGTGCCAGCGGGGGACAGATGGCCCACGAGCAGTACTTC,CASGGQMAHEQYF
TRBJ2-1,TRBV19,many,-,TGTGCCAGTACCCCGGGACTCCGTTGGGGTGAGCAGTTCTTC,CASTPGLRWGEQFF
TRBJ1-2,TRBV10-3,once,-,TGTGCCACTCTCGGGGGCGGCTATGGCTACACCTTC,CATLGGGYGYTF
TRBJ1-1,TRBV11-2,few,-,TGTGCCAGCAGCTTAGTGGGTTGGGGGTATGGCTTTAAAGCTTTCTTT,CASSLVGWGYGFKAFF
TRBJ2-2,TRBV7-3,-,-,TGTGCCAGCAGCCCCGCCTCTGGGTATAACACCGGGGAGCTGTCCTTT,CASSPASGYNTGELSF
TRBJ1-2,TRBV24-1,many,TRBD1,TGTGCCACCAGTGATCCCGGACAGGGGCGAGGCTACACCTTC,CATSDPGQGRGYTF
TRBJ2-7,TRBV4-2,-,TRBD2,TGTGCCAGCGCGGCCGGGACTAGGGGATACGAGCAGTACTTC,CASAAGTRGYEQYF
TRBJ2-1,TRBV9,many,-,TGTGCCAGCAGCCTCTACAATGAGCAGTTCTTC,CASSLYNEQFF
TRBJ1-1,TRBV12-3/TRBV12-4,many,TRBD1,TGTGCCAGCAGTCCCGACAGGGGGCACTACATGAACACTGAAGCTTTCTTT,CASSPDRGHYMNTEAFF
TRBJ2-7,TRBV10-3,few,TRBD1,TGTGCCATTTCGACAGGGGCCTACGAGCAGTACTTC,CAISTGAYEQYF
TRBJ2-7,TRBV6-1,many,-,TGTGCCAGCAGTACCGCTCCCCACGAGCAGTACTTC,CASSTAPHEQYF
TRBJ2-5,TRBV20-1,-,TRBD1,TGCAGTGCTTCTCTTTTGAGGACAGGGATGGAGACCCAGTACTTC,CSASLLRTGMETQYF
TRBJ2-6,TRBV15,-,-,TGTGCCACCAGCAGAGATCTCATCGGGTCTGGGGCCAGCGTCCTGACTTTC,CATSRDLIGSGASVLTF
TRBJ1-6,TRBV9,-,-,TGTGCCAGCAGCCTACGCGGGGGAGGGGCGAATTCACCCCTCCACTTT,CASSLRGGGANSPLHF